This T cell receptor beta chain was recorded in a study of blood T cells in healthy people across ages. Total RNA extraction produced at least 5.5 micrograms (per sample) for the study. This clonotype was counted a few times. Its antigen is not identified. Germline V gives CDR1 MGHRA, CDR2 YSYEKL. The CDR3 runs 16 residues. The trim removed 3 bases at V and 5 bases at J, leaving 10 bases unmatched. Study-wide findings and caveats: Diversity was higher, and naive CD4+ cells more numerous, in long-lived donors than in aged donors. TCR beta diversity, measured per million T cells, fell in a roughly linear way with age.

Using a J-beta primer mix together with a sample-barcoded 5' primer, a second PCR was run for roughly 7 to 12 cycles. Every cDNA was tagged by a template-switch adaptor with 12 random nucleotides. TCRdb ran MiXCR on the 5' RACE reads and lists one entry per CDR3 protein. The sample holds 1,300,000 or so distinct CDR3 sequences, roughly 59% seen once. The sample comprised blood. The TCR originated in a man between 18 and 29 years old in good health. The chain uses TRBV4-1 and TRBJ2-1, with 7 nucleotides matching TRBD1. CDR3 coding DNA: TGCGCCAGCAGCCACCCCCGACAGGGCGTAAACAATGAGCAGTTCTTC. This encodes CASSHPRQGVNNEQFF.